The next 28 T cell receptor beta chains were all read from a single sample in a study of T cells in Graves' hyperthyroidism and ophthalmopathy. Amplified regions were TCR beta CDR3 sequences from RNA transcripts. Researchers ran a first-round RT-PCR on the TCR CDR3 using the HTBI primer set. TCRdb re-analysed the multiplex PCR reads in MiXCR, keeping a single row per CDR3 protein. The table includes nearly 750,000 distinct CDR3 sequences, around 40% detected once. The sample consisted of blood. Receptor source: a woman in her thirties or forties with Graves' hyperthyroidism.

The rearrangement links TRBV11-3 to TRBJ1-2, with TRBD1 matching 12 bases. CDR1 SGHNT and CDR2 YENEEA come from the germline V gene. The CDR3 consists of 15 residues. V lost 5 bases and J lost 4; bases outside the gene matches: 5. CDR3 loop: CASSTWDRGLYGYTF. CDR3 DNA sequence: TGTGCCAGCAGCACCTGGGACAGGGGGCTCTATGGCTACACCTTC.

There are many counts of this clonotype. This chain links TRBV29-1 with TRBJ1-2, with D perhaps TRBD1 (5 bases). Trimming took 5 bases from V and 1 from J, leaving 14 bases between them. Germline V gene lookup returns CDR1 SQVTM and CDR2 ANQGSEA. The length of the CDR3 is 14 residues. Here the CDR3 reads CSVRLDTDNYGYTF. The DNA of the CDR3 is TGCAGCGTTAGGTTGGACACAGATAACTATGGCTACACCTTC.

This chain links TRBV4-1 with TRBJ2-6, with D unresolved. CDR1 is MGHRA and CDR2 is YSYEKL in the germline V gene. This CDR3 region has 17 residues. The V and J ends lost 3 bases and 6 bases respectively, with 18 bases between them. The CDR3 region is CASSQGSSGSLANVLTF. CDR3 DNA sequence: TGCGCCAGCAGCCAGGGTTCGTCCGGGTCTCTGGCCAACGTCCTGACTTTC.

This clonotype has just one count. The chain recombines TRBV10-3 with TRBJ2-3, with D hard to call. The CDR3 has 16 residues. Germline V CDR1 and CDR2: ENHRY, SYGVKD. V gave up 4 bases and J gave up 0 bases, with 14 bases separating them. CDR3 loop: CAISVPPEASTDTQYF. CDR3 in DNA: TGTGCCATCAGTGTCCCTCCGGAAGCTAGCACAGATACGCAGTATTTT.

The V gene is TRBV7-9, the J gene TRBJ1-5; D is possibly TRBD1 (5 bases). Trimming left V 8 bases short and J 7 bases short, with 18 bases between. Germline CDR1 and CDR2: SEHNR and FQNEAQ (reference sequence). The CDR3 length is 14 residues. CDR3 sequence (DNA): TGTGCCAGCTCACCAGGAGGGACCTCGCAGCCCCAGCATTTT. It codes for CASSPGGTSQPQHF.

This clonotype has ten or more counts. The rearrangement uses TRBV15 and TRBJ1-5; D not certain. The CDR3 runs 18 residues. V shed 0 bases and J shed 9 bases, with 24 bases lying between them. Germline-derived CDR1 and CDR2 are LNHNV and YYDKDF (reference sequence). CDR3: CATSRDFEEQRSRGPQHF. CDR3 sequence (DNA): TGTGCCACCAGCAGAGATTTTGAGGAGCAAAGGAGCCGCGGGCCCCAGCATTTT.

V usage is TRBV29-1 and J usage is TRBJ1-1, with 9 positions matching TRBD1. J gave up 7 bases and V 7 bases, and 4 bases lay outside the gene matches. Germline CDR1 reads SQVTM; CDR2 reads ANQGSEA. CDR3 length: 11 amino acids. The chain's CDR3 is CSGETGGEAFF. CDR3 sequence (DNA): TGCAGCGGGGAGACAGGGGGTGAAGCTTTCTTT.

V and J are TRBV10-2 and TRBJ1-1; 10 bases match TRBD1. Trimming at V came to 7 bases and at J to 7 bases, leaving 15 bases not matched to a gene. The CDR3 is made up of 16 amino acids. In germline, CDR1 is WSHSY, CDR2 SAAADI. This CDR3 reads CASTRGMGQGWSEAFF. In DNA, the CDR3 is TGCGCCAGCACCCGGGGGATGGGACAGGGGTGGAGTGAAGCTTTCTTT.

Ten or more counts support this clonotype. V usage is TRBV7-2 and J usage is TRBJ2-7, with 9 bases fitting TRBD1. Germline values: CDR1 SGHTA, CDR2 FQGNSA. The CDR3 is made up of 12 amino acids. Trimming took 10 bases from V and 6 from J; bases not matched to a gene: 7. Here the CDR3 reads CATGTGLSEQYF. Here the CDR3 DNA reads TGTGCCACCGGGACAGGGTTGTCCGAGCAGTACTTC.

Only a few counts were recorded for this clonotype. This may stem from a read error, because a much larger clone lies one nucleotide away. The chain recombines TRBV5-1 with TRBJ2-7; 7 nucleotides line up with TRBD2. Germline V gives CDR1 SGHRS, CDR2 YFSETQ. The CDR3 sequence is 14 residues long. The CDR3: CASSLLSERGEQYF. In DNA form, the CDR3 reads TGTGCCAGCAGCTTACTCTCCGAGCGGGGCGAGCAGTACTTC.

In the case of this clonotype: With a much larger clone just one base away, this may be a read error. This sequence joins TRBV14 and TRBJ1-1; no clear D. The germline V gene encodes CDR1 SGHDN and CDR2 FVKESK. The CDR3 spans 14 residues. CDR3 loop: CASSPREAGTEAIF. DNA of the CDR3: TGTGCCAGCAGCCCTCGGGAGGCGGGCACTGAAGCTATCTTT.

At least ten counts were recorded for this clonotype. Being one base from a much bigger clone, this may be a read error. CDR3 in amino acids: CATSRDVGGGQPQHF. The CDR3 region has the DNA TGTGCCACCAGCAGAGATGTGGGGGGCGGTCAGCCCCAGCATTTT. The chain is built from TRBV15 and TRBJ1-5, with D possibly being TRBD1 (6 bases). The CDR3 totals 15 residues. Germline V lookup: CDR1 LNHNV, CDR2 YYDKDF (reference sequence). V lost 0 bases and J 6 bases, leaving 12 bases between the germline ends.

This clonotype was detected ten times or more. The chain is built from TRBV6-4 and TRBJ2-6; D ambiguous. The CDR3 sequence is 14 residues long. Germline V gene lookup returns CDR1 MRHNA and CDR2 SNTAGT. The germline V and J ends were trimmed by 4 bases and 0 bases, with 4 bases remaining between them. The CDR3 is CASSAFSGANVLTF. CDR3 nucleotide sequence: TGTGCCAGCAGTGCATTCTCTGGGGCCAACGTCCTGACTTTC.

V is TRBV7-9 and J is TRBJ1-5; D uncertain. Deletions cut 5 bases from V and 9 bases from J, with 14 bases between. Germline loops: CDR1 SEHNR, CDR2 FQNEAQ (reference sequence). This CDR3 comprises 13 residues. CDR3 region: CASSRSREGPQHF. The CDR3 nucleotides are TGTGCCAGCAGCCGGAGCCGGGAAGGGCCCCAGCATTTT.

The V and J genes are TRBV7-2 and TRBJ1-1; no definite D call. Trimming left V 6 bases short and J 2 bases short, with 16 bases between. CDR1 is SGHTA, CDR2 FQGNSA, per germline. The CDR3 covers 15 residues. The CDR3 DNA sequence: TGTGCCAGCAGTTTCACTCCGGGAAGAAACACTGAAGCTTTCTTT. This translates into CASSFTPGRNTEAFF.

The chain couples TRBV12-3 or TRBV12-4 to TRBJ2-7; D possibly corresponds to TRBD1 (6 bases). The DNA end is a closer match to TRBJ2-1, so the J assignment may be wrong. The CDR3 runs 13 residues. CDR3 DNA: TGTGCCAGCAGGCGGACAGTATCTAATGAGCAGTTCTTC. Its protein is CASRRTVSNEQFF.

On this clonotype: Just one base apart from a much larger clone, this may be a read error. The chain uses TRBV2 and TRBJ2-2; D gene uncertain. The CDR3 contains 11 residues. The germline CDR1 and CDR2 sequences are SNHLY and FYNNEI. Trimming cost V 2 bases and J 6 bases, with 1 base left between them. The CDR3 here is CASSEPGELFF. In DNA, the CDR3 is TGTGCCAGCAGTGAACCCGGGGAGCTGTTTTTT.

The CDR3 region has the DNA TGTGCCAGTAGTATACCGGGACAGATGAACACTGAAGCTTTCTTT. It codes for CASSIPGQMNTEAFF. The chain combines TRBV2 with TRBJ1-1; TRBD1 aligns across 7 bases. The length of the CDR3 is 15 residues. Trimming took 9 bases from V and 0 from J; bases not matched to a gene: 10. CDR1 and CDR2 (germline): SNHLY, FYNNEI.

This clonotype was recorded a few times. The rearrangement links TRBV12-3 or TRBV12-4 to TRBJ1-5; no clear D gene. Trimming left V 8 bases short and J 0 bases short, with 20 bases between. The CDR3 covers 17 residues. The CDR3 spells CASGSPWEVNSNQPQHF. DNA for the CDR3: TGTGCCAGCGGATCCCCTTGGGAAGTCAATAGCAATCAGCCCCAGCATTTT.

Ten or more counts support this clonotype. The rearrangement joins TRBV7-6 to TRBJ2-5; D not certain. This CDR3 comprises 14 residues. Trimming removed 3 bases from V and 2 bases from J, with 10 bases in between. The germline V gene encodes CDR1 SGHVS and CDR2 FNYEAQ. Here the CDR3 reads CASSFFHSQETQYF. The CDR3 DNA sequence: TGTGCCAGCAGCTTTTTCCACAGTCAAGAGACCCAGTACTTC.

As DNA, the CDR3 is TGTGCCAGCAGCGTTAGCGGGAGTGTAGAGGAGCAGTACTTC. This sequence encodes CASSVSGSVEEQYF. The gene calls are TRBV9 and TRBJ2-7, with 9 bases lining up with TRBD2. Germline loops: CDR1 SGDLS, CDR2 YYNGEE. The CDR3 totals 14 residues. With 2 bases clipped from V and 7 bases from J, the junction kept 7 bases outside the gene matches.

This clonotype was seen more than once but under ten times. The V call is TRBV20-1, the J call TRBJ1-4; D may be TRBD1 (5 bases). The germline CDR1 and CDR2 sequences are DFQATT and SNEGSKA (reference sequence). This CDR3 is 15 amino acids long. The CDR3 DNA reads as TGCAGCCTGCGAAAGGGGCAGGCTAAGAGGGAAAAACTGTTTTTT. It is translated as CSLRKGQAKREKLFF.

The V call is TRBV10-3, the J call TRBJ2-5; TRBD1 aligns across 7 bases. The CDR3 has 13 residues. V shed 6 bases, J shed 0 bases, and the junction held 1 base outside the gene matches. Germline values: CDR1 ENHRY, CDR2 SYGVKD. This CDR3 reads CAIRQGYQETQYF. In DNA form, the CDR3 reads TGTGCCATCAGACAGGGGTACCAAGAGACCCAGTACTTC.

This clonotype has ten or more counts. The rearrangement joins TRBV5-1 to TRBJ1-4; D not certain. The CDR3 has 16 amino acids. Trimming took 0 bases from V and 4 from J, leaving 13 bases between them. The germline V gene has CDR1 SGHRS and CDR2 YFSETQ. The CDR3 loop reads CASSLGAQTHNEKLFF. The CDR3 coding sequence is TGCGCCAGCAGCTTGGGGGCGCAAACTCATAATGAAAAACTGTTTTTT.

This chain joins TRBV13 and TRBJ2-7; TRBD1 matches 7 bases. Germline lookup yields CDR1 PRHDT and CDR2 FYEKMQ (reference sequence). V dropped 5 bases and J dropped 3; count of bases not matched to a gene: 10. The CDR3 extends over 15 amino acids. DNA of the CDR3: TGTGCCAGCAGCCCGTTGAGGGGGCCCTACTACGAGCAGTACTTC. The encoded protein is CASSPLRGPYYEQYF.

Points on this clonotype: A much larger clone lies a single base off, so this may be a read error. J is TRBJ2-5 and V is TRBV7-2, with D maybe TRBD1 (6 bases). Trimming removed 1 base from V and 7 bases from J, with 19 bases in between. The germline CDR1 and CDR2 sequences are SGHTA and FQGNSA. The length of the CDR3 is 16 residues. CDR3: CASSLDSDAGARTQYF. CDR3 in DNA: TGTGCCAGCAGCTTAGATAGTGACGCAGGGGCAAGGACCCAGTACTTC.

At least ten counts were recorded for this clonotype. V usage is TRBV5-1 and J usage is TRBJ1-5; possibly TRBD1 for D (6 bases). Germline V gene data show CDR1 as SGHRS and CDR2 as YFSETQ. CDR3 length: 14 amino acids. Trimming shortened V by 2 bases and J by 5 bases, and 11 bases separated the two germline ends. In DNA form, the CDR3 reads TGCGCCAGCAGCTTTACAGGGTCGGATCAGCCCCAGCATTTT. This gives the protein CASSFTGSDQPQHF. Complete variable domain (other parts from reference TRBV5-1 and TRBJ1-5): KAGVTQTPRYLIKTRGQQVTLSCSPISGHRSVSWYQQTPGQGLQFLFEYFSETQRNKGNFPGRFSGRQFSNSRSEMNVSTLELGDSALYLCASSFTGSDQPQHFGDGTRLSIL.

This clonotype has ten or more counts. The rearrangement links TRBV7-2 to TRBJ1-5; TRBD1 agrees at 10 bases. Germline V gene data show CDR1 as SGHTA and CDR2 as FQGNSA. V lost 5 bases to trimming and J lost 4 bases; unmatched junction nucleotides: 8. The CDR3 is 16 amino acids. The CDR3 bases are TGTGCCAGCAGCCCCGGGACAGGGGTAGGGAATCAGCCCCAGCATTTT. Translation: CASSPGTGVGNQPQHF.